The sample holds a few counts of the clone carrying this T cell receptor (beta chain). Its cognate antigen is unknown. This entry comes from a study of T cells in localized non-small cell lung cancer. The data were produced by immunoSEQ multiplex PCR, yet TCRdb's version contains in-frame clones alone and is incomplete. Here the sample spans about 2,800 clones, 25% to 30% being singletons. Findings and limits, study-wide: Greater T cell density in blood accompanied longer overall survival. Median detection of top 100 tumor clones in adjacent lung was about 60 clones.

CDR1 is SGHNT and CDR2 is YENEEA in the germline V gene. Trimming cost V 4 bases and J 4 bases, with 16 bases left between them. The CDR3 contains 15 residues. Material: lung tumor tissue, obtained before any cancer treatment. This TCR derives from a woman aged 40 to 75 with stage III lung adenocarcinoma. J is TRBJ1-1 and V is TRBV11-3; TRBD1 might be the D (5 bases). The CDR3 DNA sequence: TGTGCCAGCAGCTACATTAGGGGCGGGGTCACTGAAGCTTTCTTT. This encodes CASSYIRGGVTEAFF.